Sequencing of this TCR beta chain was carried out in a study of cytomegalovirus exposure and HLA in healthy donors. Study-wide background: Earlier work reported about 110 million unique TCR beta sequences from 150 million to 200 million T cells. Study-wide points: There were a few CMV-associated chains whose specificity for CMV antigens was confirmed in vitro. A cluster of highly shared sequence variants was likely a sequencing artifact. Per a prior analysis, the majority of TCR beta V segments were productive roughly 90% or roughly 30% of the time.

The CDR3 loop spans 16 amino acids. With 5 bases removed from V and 5 bases from J, the gap between germline ends came to 22 bases. CDR1 is SGHVS and CDR2 is FNYEAQ in the germline V gene. PCR amplification relied on 60 Vbeta primers (plus 13 Jbeta primers). Using immunoSEQ multiplex PCR, the repertoire was profiled, and TCRdb retains in-frame clones only, with some absent. The sample table includes approximately 70,000 clones. A note on this clone: Antigen: not known.

The specimen sequenced was PBMCs. J is TRBJ2-7 and V is TRBV7-6; possibly TRBD1 for D (5 bases). The sequence was collected from a female donor in good health and CMV-seropositive. The CDR3 sequence is CASSLFGQGGFNEQYF. In nucleotides, the CDR3 is TGTGCCAGCAGCCTTTTTGGGCAGGGTGGATTTAACGAGCAGTACTTC.